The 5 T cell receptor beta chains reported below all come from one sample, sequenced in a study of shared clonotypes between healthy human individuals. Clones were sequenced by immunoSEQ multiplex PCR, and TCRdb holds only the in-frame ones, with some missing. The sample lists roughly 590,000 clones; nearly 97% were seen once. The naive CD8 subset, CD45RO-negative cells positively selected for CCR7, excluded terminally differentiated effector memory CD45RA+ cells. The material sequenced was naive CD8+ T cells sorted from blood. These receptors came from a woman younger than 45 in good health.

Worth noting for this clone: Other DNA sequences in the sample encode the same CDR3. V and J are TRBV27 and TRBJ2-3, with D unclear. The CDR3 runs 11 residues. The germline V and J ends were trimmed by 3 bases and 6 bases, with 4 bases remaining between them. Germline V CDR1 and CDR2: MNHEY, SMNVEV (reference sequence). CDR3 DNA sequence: TGTGCCAGCAGTTTTGGGGATACGCAGTATTTT. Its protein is CASSFGDTQYF.

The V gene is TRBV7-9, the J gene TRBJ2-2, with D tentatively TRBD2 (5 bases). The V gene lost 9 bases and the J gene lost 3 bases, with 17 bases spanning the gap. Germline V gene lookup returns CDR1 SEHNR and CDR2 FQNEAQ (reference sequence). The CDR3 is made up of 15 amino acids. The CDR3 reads CASLDGEYDTGELFF. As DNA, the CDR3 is TGTGCCAGTTTAGATGGGGAGTATGACACCGGGGAGCTGTTTTTT.

DNA for the CDR3: TGTGCCAGCAGTTCAATCGACGGACCCTATGGCTACACCTTC. As protein: CASSSIDGPYGYTF. The chain has TRBV28 and TRBJ1-2; D gene unclear. The germline V gene encodes CDR1 MDHEN and CDR2 SYDVKM. The CDR3 has 14 residues. Deletions cut 4 bases from V and 4 bases from J, with 13 bases between.

The CDR3 DNA reads as TGTGCCAGCAGTGAACCGGGGGGCAATGAGCAGTTCTTC. Protein product: CASSEPGGNEQFF. V is TRBV2 and J is TRBJ2-1, with TRBD2 matching over 7 bases. This CDR3 is 13 amino acids long. Looked up from germline, CDR1 is SNHLY and CDR2 is FYNNEI. V lost 2 bases and J lost 6; bases outside the gene matches: 1.

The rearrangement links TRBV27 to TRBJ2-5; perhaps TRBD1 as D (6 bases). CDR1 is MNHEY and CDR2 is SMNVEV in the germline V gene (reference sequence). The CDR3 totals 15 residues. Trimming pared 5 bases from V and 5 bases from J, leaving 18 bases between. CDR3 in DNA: TGTGCCAGCAGTCCGACCAGGGGTAATACGGAGACCCAGTACTTC. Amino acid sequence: CASSPTRGNTETQYF.